A selection of T cell receptor beta chains follows, all from one sample in a study of blood T cell repertoires in COVID-19. The data were produced by immunoSEQ multiplex PCR, yet TCRdb's version contains in-frame clones alone and is incomplete. The sample lists approximately 270,000 clones; around nine tenths were seen once. The sample was PBMCs or T cells enriched from blood (not recorded which). The receptors derive from a woman aged 55-70 years who had recovered from COVID-19. Both conserved end residues are part of each CDR3. The D gene is left open where the match is weak.

CDR3 length | J gene | V gene | D gene | CDR3 protein
19 | TRBJ2-1 | TRBV10-2 | TRBD2 | CASSPLLAGGLSSYNEQFF
15 | TRBJ1-2 | TRBV28 | . | CASSLGGVGTYGYTF
17 | TRBJ1-4 | TRBV5-1 | TRBD1 | CASRQGAILAANEKLFF
16 | TRBJ2-1 | TRBV7-9 | . | CASSLGGAGSYNEQFF
13 | TRBJ1-1 | TRBV5-8 | . | CASSFGLGTEAFF
15 | TRBJ1-4 | TRBV10-2 | . | CASLPGPGKGEKLFF
14 | TRBJ2-7 | TRBV28 | TRBD1 | CASTPDRVAYEQYF
14 | TRBJ2-5 | TRBV11-2 | TRBD1 | CASSSQGARETQYF
14 | TRBJ2-7 | TRBV10-3 | TRBD2 | CAISEFAGGDEQYF
16 | TRBJ2-1 | TRBV2 | TRBD2 | CASSDTVAGYYNEQFF
15 | TRBJ2-1 | TRBV15 | TRBD2 | CANSIGLAGINEQFF
12 | TRBJ1-2 | TRBV3-1/TRBV3-2 | . | CASSQTEYGYTF
15 | TRBJ1-1 | TRBV18 | . | CASSQAVVLNTEAFF
13 | TRBJ2-1 | TRBV19 | . | CASSEGWANEQFF
15 | TRBJ2-7 | TRBV3-1/TRBV3-2 | TRBD1 | CASSQPGQGGGEQYF
13 | TRBJ1-6 | TRBV29-1 | TRBD1 | CSVVDRGNSPLHF
16 | TRBJ2-1 | TRBV7-2 | . | CASSLGGSGEYNEQFF
10 | TRBJ1-5 | TRBV19 | . | CAAGDRPQHF
15 | TRBJ1-5 | TRBV27 | . | CASRKQGSSNQPQHF
14 | TRBJ2-1 | TRBV7-9 | TRBD2 | CASSLLAGYNEQFF
14 | TRBJ1-2 | TRBV15 | . | CATSRDVGAGGYTF
15 | TRBJ1-1 | TRBV11-2 | . | CASSRAREIIPEAFF
15 | TRBJ1-1 | TRBV11-3 | TRBD1 | CASSFTGTGAAAAFF
15 | TRBJ2-7 | TRBV28 | TRBD1 | CASSSPGQGANEQYF
18 | TRBJ1-1 | TRBV9 | TRBD1 | CASSVGEDRGPWDTEAFF
17 | TRBJ2-1 | TRBV3-1/TRBV3-2 | TRBD2 | CASSPRTSGGTYNEQFF
15 | TRBJ1-5 | TRBV19 | TRBD1 | CASSLRDRGGQPQHF
15 | TRBJ2-1 | TRBV25-1 | . | CASSESLSSYNEQFF
15 | TRBJ2-1 | TRBV3-1/TRBV3-2 | . | CASNQGGAANNEQFF
15 | TRBJ1-4 | TRBV28 | . | CASSLGGTTNEKLFF
14 | TRBJ1-5 | TRBV30 | TRBD1 | CAWSLTGRNQPQHF
14 | TRBJ2-5 | TRBV9 | TRBD2 | CASSRTSYQETQYF
18 | TRBJ2-7 | TRBV9 | TRBD1 | CASSSPAGQVYPSYEQYF
17 | TRBJ2-3 | TRBV3-1/TRBV3-2 | TRBD2 | CASSQVLTSGGGDTQYF
16 | TRBJ2-7 | TRBV24-1 | . | CATSDSKQGLSYEQYF
16 | TRBJ2-5 | TRBV19 | TRBD2 | CASRRLAGGPRETQYF
16 | TRBJ1-2 | TRBV5-1 | TRBD1 | CASSMGQGASNYGYTF
15 | TRBJ2-1 | TRBV28 | TRBD2 | CASTPLWEGNNEQFF
15 | TRBJ2-3 | TRBV5-1 | TRBD2 | CASSFIQGGADTQYF
15 | TRBJ2-1 | TRBV7-2 | TRBD2 | CASSPVAGLYNEQFF
15 | TRBJ2-1 | TRBV11-3 | TRBD2 | CASSLTSGSSNEQFF
15 | TRBJ2-7 | TRBV29-1 | TRBD2 | CSVPSAASGRYEQYF
17 | TRBJ1-5 | TRBV4-1 | . | CASSQDILTDSNQPQHF
15 | TRBJ1-4 | TRBV19 | TRBD1 | CASRRSGTGLEKLFF
16 | TRBJ1-5 | TRBV3-1/TRBV3-2 | . | CASSQDMRGSNQPQHF
14 | TRBJ1-1 | TRBV3-1/TRBV3-2 | TRBD1 | CASSQLNRGTEAFF
16 | TRBJ1-6 | TRBV19 | . | CASSGSGSGVISPLHF
14 | TRBJ1-1 | TRBV5-1 | TRBD1 | CASSSDRGFSEAFF